This TCR beta chain was recovered during a study of T cell responses to AZD1222 COVID-19 vaccine. Second doses that came at about 4 or about 12 weeks were put together. Study-level findings and limits: Females made up more of the donors, who were largely white British, and clonal diversity may have come out too low. Without day 14 samples, only post-peak T cell repertoires were studied. Rises in breadth and depth of Spike-specific TCRs came after two AZD1222 doses.

The CDR3 consists of 14 residues. Trimming took 6 bases from V and 9 from J, leaving 15 bases between them. CDR1 is MDHEN, CDR2 SYDVKM, per germline. Comment on this clone: Its antigen is undetermined.

Profiled with immunoSEQ multiplex PCR; TCRdb holds only in-frame clones, not every one. The sample includes about 150,000 clones, over 80% seen only once; the top ten take about 9%. The receptor comes from an adult who received the AZD1222 COVID-19 vaccine. The sample in question was peripheral blood, obtained 28 days after the second AZD1222 dose. The V call is TRBV28, the J call TRBJ1-6; D ambiguous. The CDR3: CASSRGEGSSPLHF. In DNA, the CDR3 is TGTGCCAGCAGCCGTGGGGAAGGGAGTTCACCCCTCCACTTT.